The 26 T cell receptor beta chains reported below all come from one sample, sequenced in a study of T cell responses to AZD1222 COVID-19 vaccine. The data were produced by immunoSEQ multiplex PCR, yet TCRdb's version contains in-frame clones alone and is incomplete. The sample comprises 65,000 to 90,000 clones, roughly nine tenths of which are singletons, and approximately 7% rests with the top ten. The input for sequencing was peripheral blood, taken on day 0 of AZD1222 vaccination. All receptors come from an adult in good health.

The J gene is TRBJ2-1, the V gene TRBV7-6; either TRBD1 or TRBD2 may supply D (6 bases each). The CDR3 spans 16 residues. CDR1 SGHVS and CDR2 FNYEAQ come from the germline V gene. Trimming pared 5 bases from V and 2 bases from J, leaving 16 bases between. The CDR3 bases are TGTGCCAGCAGCGGCCTCATGGGGGGCGCCTACAATGAGCAGTTCTTC. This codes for CASSGLMGGAYNEQFF.

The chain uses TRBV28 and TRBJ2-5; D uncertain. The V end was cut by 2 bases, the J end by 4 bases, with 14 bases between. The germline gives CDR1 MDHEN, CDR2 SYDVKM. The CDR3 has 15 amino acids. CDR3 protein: CASSLSRVPGETQYF. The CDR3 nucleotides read TGTGCCAGCAGTTTAAGTCGGGTGCCCGGAGAGACCCAGTACTTC.

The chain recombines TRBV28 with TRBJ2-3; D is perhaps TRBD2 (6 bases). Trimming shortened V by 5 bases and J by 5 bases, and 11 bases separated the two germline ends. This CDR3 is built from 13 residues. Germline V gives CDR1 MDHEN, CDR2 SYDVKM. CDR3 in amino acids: CASSTRGLDTQYF. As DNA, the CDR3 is TGTGCCAGCAGTACCCGGGGGTTAGATACGCAGTATTTT.

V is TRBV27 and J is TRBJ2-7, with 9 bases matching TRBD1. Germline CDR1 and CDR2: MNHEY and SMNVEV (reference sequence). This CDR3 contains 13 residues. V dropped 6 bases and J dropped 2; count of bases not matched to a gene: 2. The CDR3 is CASRWTGAYEQYF. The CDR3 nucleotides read TGTGCCAGCAGATGGACAGGGGCCTACGAGCAGTACTTC.

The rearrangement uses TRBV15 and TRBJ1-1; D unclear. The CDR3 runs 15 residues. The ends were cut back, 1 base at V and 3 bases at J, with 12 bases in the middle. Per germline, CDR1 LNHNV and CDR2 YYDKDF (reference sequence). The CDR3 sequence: CATSRVVLMDTEAFF. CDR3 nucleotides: TGTGCCACCAGCAGAGTTGTCCTAATGGACACTGAAGCTTTCTTT.

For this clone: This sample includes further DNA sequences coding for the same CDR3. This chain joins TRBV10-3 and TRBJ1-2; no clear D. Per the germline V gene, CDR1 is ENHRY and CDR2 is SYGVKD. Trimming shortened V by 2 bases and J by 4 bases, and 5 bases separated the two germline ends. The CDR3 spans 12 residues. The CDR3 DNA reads TGTGCCATCAGTGAGGGAGTCTATGGCTACACCTTC. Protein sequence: CAISEGVYGYTF.

The CDR3 spells CASSLGNRGGEKLFF. The CDR3 nucleotides are TGCGCCAGCAGCTTGGGAAATAGGGGTGGTGAAAAACTGTTTTTT. This rearrangement joins TRBV5-1 to TRBJ1-4; D is perhaps TRBD1 (5 bases). The V and J ends lost 0 bases and 7 bases respectively, with 13 bases between them. The CDR3 spans 15 residues. Germline V lookup: CDR1 SGHRS, CDR2 YFSETQ.

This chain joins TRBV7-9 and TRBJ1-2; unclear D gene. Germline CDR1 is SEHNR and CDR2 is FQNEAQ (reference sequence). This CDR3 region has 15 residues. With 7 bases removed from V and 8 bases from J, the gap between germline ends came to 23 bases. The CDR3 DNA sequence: TGTGCCAGCACCCGTGGTCCCGGGCGTATCGAGGGCTACACCTTC. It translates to CASTRGPGRIEGYTF.

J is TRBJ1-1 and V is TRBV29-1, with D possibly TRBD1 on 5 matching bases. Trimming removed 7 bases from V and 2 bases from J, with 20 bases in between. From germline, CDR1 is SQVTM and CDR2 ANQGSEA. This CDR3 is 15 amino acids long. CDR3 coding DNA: TGCAGCGCTAGGGAACAGGACATTTATAACACTGAAGCTTTCTTT. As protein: CSAREQDIYNTEAFF.

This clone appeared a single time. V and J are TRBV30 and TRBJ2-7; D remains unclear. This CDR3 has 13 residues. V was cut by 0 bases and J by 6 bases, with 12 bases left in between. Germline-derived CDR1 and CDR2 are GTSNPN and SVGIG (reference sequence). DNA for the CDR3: TGTGCCTGGAGTGTAATCAGGAGTGGCGAGCAGTACTTC. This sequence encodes CAWSVIRSGEQYF.

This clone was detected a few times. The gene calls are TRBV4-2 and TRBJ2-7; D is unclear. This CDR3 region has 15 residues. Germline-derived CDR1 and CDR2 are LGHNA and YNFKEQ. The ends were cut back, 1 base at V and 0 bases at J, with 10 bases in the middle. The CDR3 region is CASSQGQESSYEQYF. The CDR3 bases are TGTGCCAGCAGCCAAGGGCAGGAAAGCTCCTACGAGCAGTACTTC.

The CDR3 reads CASSQTIYNSPLHF. The DNA for the CDR3 is TGTGCCAGCAGCCAGACTATCTATAATTCACCCCTCCACTTT. V usage is TRBV5-6 and J usage is TRBJ1-6; D unclear. In germline, CDR1 is SGHDT, CDR2 YYEEEE. V was trimmed by 4 bases and J by 3 bases, leaving 8 bases between them. The CDR3 totals 14 residues.

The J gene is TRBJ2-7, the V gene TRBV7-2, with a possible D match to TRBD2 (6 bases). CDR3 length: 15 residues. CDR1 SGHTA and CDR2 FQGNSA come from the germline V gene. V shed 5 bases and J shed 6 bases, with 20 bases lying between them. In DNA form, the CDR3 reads TGTGCCAGCAGCGACACGAGGGGAACCGGGGGCGAGCAGTACTTC. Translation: CASSDTRGTGGEQYF. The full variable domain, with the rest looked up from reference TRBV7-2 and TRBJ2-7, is GAGVSQSPSNKVTEKGKDVELRCDPISGHTALYWYRQSLGQGLEFLIYFQGNSAPDKSGLPSDRFSAERTGGSVSTLTIQRTQQEDSAVYLCASSDTRGTGGEQYFGPGTRLTVT.

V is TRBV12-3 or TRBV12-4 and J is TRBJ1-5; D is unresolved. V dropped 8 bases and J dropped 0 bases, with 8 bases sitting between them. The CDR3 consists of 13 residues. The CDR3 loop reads CASGQNSNQPQHF. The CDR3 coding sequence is TGTGCCAGCGGGCAGAATAGCAATCAGCCCCAGCATTTT.

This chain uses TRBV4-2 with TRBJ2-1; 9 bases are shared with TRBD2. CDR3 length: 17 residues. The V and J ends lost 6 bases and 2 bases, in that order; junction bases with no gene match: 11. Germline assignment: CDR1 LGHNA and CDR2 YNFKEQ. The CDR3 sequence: CASSQYSGSSTYNEQFF. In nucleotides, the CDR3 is TGTGCCAGCAGTCAGTATAGCGGGAGCTCCACCTACAATGAGCAGTTCTTC.

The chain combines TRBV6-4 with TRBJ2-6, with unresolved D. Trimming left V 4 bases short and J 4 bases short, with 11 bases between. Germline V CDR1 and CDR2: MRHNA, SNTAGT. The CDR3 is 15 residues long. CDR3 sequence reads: CASSAMGSGANVLTF. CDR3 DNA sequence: TGTGCCAGCAGTGCTATGGGCTCCGGGGCCAACGTCCTGACTTTC.

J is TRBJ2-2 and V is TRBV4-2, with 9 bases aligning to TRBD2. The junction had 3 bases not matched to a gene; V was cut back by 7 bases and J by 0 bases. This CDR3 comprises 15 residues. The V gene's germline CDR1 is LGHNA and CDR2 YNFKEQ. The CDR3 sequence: CASNVAGANTGELFF. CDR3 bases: TGTGCCAGCAACGTAGCGGGAGCGAACACCGGGGAGCTGTTTTTT.

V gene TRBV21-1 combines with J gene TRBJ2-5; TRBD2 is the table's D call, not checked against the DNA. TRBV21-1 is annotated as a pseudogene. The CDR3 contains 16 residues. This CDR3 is CASSCRSGRSGETQYF. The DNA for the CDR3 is TGTGCCAGCAGTTGCCGTAGCGGGAGAAGTGGGGAGACCCAGTACTTC.

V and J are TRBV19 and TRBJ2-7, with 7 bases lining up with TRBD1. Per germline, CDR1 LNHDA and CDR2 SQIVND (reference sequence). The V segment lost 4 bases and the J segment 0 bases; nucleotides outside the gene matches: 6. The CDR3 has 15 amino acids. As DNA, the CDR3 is TGTGCCAGTAGTAGATGGACAGGAAGCTCCTACGAGCAGTACTTC. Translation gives CASSRWTGSSYEQYF.

The CDR3 DNA is TGTGCCAGTAGTTCGATCGGGATTACCTACGAGCAGTACTTC. Translated: CASSSIGITYEQYF. The chain couples TRBV19 to TRBJ2-7; a possible D gene is TRBD2 (5 bases). Looked up from germline, CDR1 is LNHDA and CDR2 is SQIVND (reference sequence). This CDR3 contains 14 residues. V gave up 5 bases and J gave up 2 bases, with 13 bases separating them.

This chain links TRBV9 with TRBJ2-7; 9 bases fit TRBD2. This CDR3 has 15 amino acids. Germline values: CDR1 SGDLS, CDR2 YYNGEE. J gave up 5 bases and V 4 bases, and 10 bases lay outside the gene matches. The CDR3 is CASSPASGKRHEQYF. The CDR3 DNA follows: TGTGCCAGCAGCCCAGCTAGCGGGAAACGCCACGAGCAGTACTTC.

CDR3 DNA: TGCGCCAGCAGCCAAACACCTAACTATGGCTACACCTTC. Its protein product is CASSQTPNYGYTF. The chain carries TRBV4-3 and TRBJ1-2; D not certain. The CDR3 runs to 13 residues. The germline V gene has CDR1 LGHNA and CDR2 YSLEER. The V and J ends lost 2 bases and 0 bases respectively, with 4 bases between them.

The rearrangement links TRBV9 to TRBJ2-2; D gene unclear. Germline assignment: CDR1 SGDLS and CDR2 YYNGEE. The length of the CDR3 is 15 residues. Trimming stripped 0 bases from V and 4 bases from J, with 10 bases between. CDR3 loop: CASSVEGLGTGELFF. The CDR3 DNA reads TGTGCCAGCAGCGTAGAAGGGTTGGGCACCGGGGAGCTGTTTTTT.

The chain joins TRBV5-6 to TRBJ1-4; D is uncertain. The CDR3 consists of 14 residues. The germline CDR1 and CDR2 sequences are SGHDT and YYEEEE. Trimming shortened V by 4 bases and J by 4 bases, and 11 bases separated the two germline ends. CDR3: CASSIGRFNEKLFF. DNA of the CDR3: TGTGCCAGCAGCATTGGGAGGTTTAATGAAAAACTGTTTTTT.

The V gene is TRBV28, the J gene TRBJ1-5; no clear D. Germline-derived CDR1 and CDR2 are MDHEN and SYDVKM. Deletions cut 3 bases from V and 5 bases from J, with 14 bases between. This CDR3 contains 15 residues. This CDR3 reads CASSLAGGLDQPQHF. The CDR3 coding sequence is TGTGCCAGCAGTTTGGCGGGCGGCCTGGATCAGCCCCAGCATTTT.

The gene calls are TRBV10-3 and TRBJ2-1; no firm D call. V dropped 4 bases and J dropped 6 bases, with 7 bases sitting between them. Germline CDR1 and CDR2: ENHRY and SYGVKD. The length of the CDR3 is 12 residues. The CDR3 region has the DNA TGTGCCATCAGTGCCGAGATCAATGAGCAGTTCTTC. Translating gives CAISAEINEQFF.